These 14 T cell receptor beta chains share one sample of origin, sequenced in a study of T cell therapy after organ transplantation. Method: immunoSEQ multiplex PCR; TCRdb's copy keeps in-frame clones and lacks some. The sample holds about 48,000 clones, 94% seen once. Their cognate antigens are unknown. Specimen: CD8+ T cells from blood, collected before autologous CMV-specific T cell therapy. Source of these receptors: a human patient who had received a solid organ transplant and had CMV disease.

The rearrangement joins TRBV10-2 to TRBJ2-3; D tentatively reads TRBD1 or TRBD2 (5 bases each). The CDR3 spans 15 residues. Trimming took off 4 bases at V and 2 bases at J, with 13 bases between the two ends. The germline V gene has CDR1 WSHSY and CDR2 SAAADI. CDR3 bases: TGCGCCAGCAGTGGGTCGGGGCTCATCACAGATACGCAGTATTTT. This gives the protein CASSGSGLITDTQYF.

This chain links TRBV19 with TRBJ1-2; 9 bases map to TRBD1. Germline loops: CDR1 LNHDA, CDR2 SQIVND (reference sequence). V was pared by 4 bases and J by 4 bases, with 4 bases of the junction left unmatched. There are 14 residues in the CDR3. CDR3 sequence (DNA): TGTGCCAGTAGTAAGGTGGGACAGGGCTATGGCTACACCTTC. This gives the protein CASSKVGQGYGYTF. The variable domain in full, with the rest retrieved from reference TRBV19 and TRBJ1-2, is DGGITQSPKYLFRKEGQNVTLSCEQNLNHDAMYWYRQDPGQGLRLIYYSQIVNDFQKGDIAEGYSVSREKKESFPLTVTSAQKNPTAFYLCASSKVGQGYGYTFGSGTRLTVV.

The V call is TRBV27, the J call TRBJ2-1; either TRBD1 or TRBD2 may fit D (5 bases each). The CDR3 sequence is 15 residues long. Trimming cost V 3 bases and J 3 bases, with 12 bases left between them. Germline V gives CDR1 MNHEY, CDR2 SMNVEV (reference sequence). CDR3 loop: CASSLSGAGYNEQFF. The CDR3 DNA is TGTGCCAGCAGTTTGTCTGGGGCGGGCTACAATGAGCAGTTCTTC.

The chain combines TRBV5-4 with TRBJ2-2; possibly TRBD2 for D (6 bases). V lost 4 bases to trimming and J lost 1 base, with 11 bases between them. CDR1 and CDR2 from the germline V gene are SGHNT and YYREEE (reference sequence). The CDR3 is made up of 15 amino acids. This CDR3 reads CASSPATRNTGELFF. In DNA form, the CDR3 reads TGTGCCAGCAGCCCCGCGACTAGGAACACCGGGGAGCTGTTTTTT.

The CDR3 region has the DNA TGTGCCAGCAGCACAGGGGGCTACGAGCAGTACTTC. Translated, it gives CASSTGGYEQYF. The chain has TRBV5-6 and TRBJ2-7; TRBD1 agrees at 8 bases. The CDR3 length is 12 residues. Germline V lookup: CDR1 SGHDT, CDR2 YYEEEE. Trimming took 4 bases from V and 3 from J; bases not matched to a gene: 0.

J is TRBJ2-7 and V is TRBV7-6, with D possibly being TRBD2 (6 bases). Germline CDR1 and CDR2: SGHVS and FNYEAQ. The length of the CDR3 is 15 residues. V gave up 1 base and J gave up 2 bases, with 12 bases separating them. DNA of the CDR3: TGTGCCAGCAGCTTAGTGGGGACGGGAGCCTACGAGCAGTACTTC. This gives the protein CASSLVGTGAYEQYF.

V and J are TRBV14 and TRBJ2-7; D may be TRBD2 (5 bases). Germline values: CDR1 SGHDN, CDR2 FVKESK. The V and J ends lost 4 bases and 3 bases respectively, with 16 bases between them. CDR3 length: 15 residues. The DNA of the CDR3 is TGTGCCAGCAGCCCCCCACTCGATGCGGGCTACGAGCAGTACTTC. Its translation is CASSPPLDAGYEQYF.

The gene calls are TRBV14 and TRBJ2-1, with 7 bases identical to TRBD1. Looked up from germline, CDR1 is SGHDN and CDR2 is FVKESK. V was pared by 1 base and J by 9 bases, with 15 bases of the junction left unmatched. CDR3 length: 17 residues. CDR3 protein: CASSQVIQGVVTGEQFF. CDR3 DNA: TGTGCCAGCAGCCAAGTTATTCAGGGGGTTGTTACCGGTGAGCAGTTCTTC.

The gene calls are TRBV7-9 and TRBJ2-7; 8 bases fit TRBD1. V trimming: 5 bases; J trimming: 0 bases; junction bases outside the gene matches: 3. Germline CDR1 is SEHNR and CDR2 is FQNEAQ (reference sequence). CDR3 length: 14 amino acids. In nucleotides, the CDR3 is TGTGCCAGCAGCAGGACAGGGAGCTCCTACGAGCAGTACTTC. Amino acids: CASSRTGSSYEQYF.

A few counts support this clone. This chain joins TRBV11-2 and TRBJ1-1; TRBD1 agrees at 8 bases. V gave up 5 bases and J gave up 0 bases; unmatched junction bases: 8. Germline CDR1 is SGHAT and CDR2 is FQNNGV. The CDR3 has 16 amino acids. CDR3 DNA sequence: TGTGCCAGCAGCAACAACAGGGGGAGCATGAACACTGAAGCTTTCTTT. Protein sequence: CASSNNRGSMNTEAFF. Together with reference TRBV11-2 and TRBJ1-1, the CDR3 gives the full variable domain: EAGVAQSPRYKIIEKRQSVAFWCNPISGHATLYWYQQILGQGPKLLIQFQNNGVVDDSQLPKDRFSAERLKGVDSTLKIQPAKLEDSAVYLCASSNNRGSMNTEAFFGQGTRLTVV.

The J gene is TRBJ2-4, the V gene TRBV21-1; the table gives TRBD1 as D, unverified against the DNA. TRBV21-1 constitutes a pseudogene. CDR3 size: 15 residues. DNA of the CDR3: TGTGCCAGCAGCAAAGGACAGGGAGGATGGGACATTCAGTACTTC. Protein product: CASSKGQGGWDIQYF.

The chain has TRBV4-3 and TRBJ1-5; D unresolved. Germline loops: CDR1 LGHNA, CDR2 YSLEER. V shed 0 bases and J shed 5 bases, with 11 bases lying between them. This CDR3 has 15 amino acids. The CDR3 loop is CASSQDLSGYQPQHF. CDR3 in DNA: TGCGCCAGCAGCCAAGATCTCAGCGGATATCAGCCCCAGCATTTT.

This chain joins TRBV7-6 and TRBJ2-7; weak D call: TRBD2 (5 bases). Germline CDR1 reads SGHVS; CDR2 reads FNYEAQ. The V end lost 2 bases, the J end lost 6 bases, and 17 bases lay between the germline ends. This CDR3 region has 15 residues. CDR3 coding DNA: TGTGCCAGCAGCTTAACTAGGGAGCCGGCGGGCGAGCAGTACTTC. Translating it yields CASSLTREPAGEQYF.

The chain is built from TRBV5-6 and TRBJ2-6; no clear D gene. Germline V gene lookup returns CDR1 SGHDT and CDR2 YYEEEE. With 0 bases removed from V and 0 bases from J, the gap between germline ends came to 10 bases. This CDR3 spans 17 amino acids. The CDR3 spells CASSLGPGNSGANVLTF. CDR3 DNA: TGTGCCAGCAGCTTGGGTCCAGGAAACTCTGGGGCCAACGTCCTGACTTTC.